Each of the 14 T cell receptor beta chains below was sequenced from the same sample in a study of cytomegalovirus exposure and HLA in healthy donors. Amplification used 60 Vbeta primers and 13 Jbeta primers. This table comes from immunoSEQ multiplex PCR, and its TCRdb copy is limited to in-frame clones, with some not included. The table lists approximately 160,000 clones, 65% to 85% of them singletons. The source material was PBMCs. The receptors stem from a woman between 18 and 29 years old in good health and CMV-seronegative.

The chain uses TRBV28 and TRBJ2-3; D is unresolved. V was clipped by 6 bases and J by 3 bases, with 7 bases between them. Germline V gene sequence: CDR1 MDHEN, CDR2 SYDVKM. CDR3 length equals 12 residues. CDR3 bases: TGTGCCAGCAGCCTTGTTACAGATACGCAGTATTTT. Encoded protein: CASSLVTDTQYF.

CDR3 protein: CASSYSYSSEAFF. CDR3 in DNA: TGTGCCAGCAGTTACTCCTACAGTTCTGAAGCTTTCTTT. V and J are TRBV6-5 and TRBJ1-1; D not certain. Trimming removed 0 bases from V and 6 bases from J, with 8 bases in between. The germline V gene encodes CDR1 MNHEY and CDR2 SVGAGI. There are 13 residues in the CDR3.

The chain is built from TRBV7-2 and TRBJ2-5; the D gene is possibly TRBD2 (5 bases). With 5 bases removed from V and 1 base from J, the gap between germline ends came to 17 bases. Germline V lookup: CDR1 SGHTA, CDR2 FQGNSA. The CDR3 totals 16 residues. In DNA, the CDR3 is TGTGCCAGCAGCGGGTGGGTGGGAGCCCGCCAAGAGACCCAGTACTTC. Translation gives CASSGWVGARQETQYF.

The CDR3 is CASSLRGQVSFYNEQFF. The CDR3 nucleotides read TGTGCCAGCAGCTTAAGGGGCCAGGTATCGTTCTACAATGAGCAGTTCTTC. V and J are TRBV7-9 and TRBJ2-1; TRBD1 might be the D (5 bases). Germline loops: CDR1 SEHNR, CDR2 FQNEAQ (reference sequence). V shed 2 bases and J shed 3 bases, with 17 bases lying between them. CDR3 size: 17 residues.

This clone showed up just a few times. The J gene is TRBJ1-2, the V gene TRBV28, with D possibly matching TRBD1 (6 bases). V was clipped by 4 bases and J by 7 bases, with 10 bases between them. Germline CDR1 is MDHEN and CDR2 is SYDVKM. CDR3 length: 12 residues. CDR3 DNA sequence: TGTGCCAGCAGTTCCACAGGGATTGGCTACACCTTC. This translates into CASSSTGIGYTF.

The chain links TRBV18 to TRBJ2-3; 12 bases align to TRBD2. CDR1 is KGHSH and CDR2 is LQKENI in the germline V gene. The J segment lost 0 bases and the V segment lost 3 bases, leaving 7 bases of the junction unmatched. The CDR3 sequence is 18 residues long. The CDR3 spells CASSPTLAGGASTDTQYF. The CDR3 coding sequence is TGTGCCAGCTCACCGACACTAGCGGGAGGCGCTAGCACAGATACGCAGTATTTT.

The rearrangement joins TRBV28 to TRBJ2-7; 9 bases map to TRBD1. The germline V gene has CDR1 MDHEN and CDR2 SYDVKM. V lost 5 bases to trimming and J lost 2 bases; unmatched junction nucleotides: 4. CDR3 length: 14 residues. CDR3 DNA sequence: TGTGCCAGCAGTCTGACAGGGGGTCCCTACGAGCAGTACTTC. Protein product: CASSLTGGPYEQYF.

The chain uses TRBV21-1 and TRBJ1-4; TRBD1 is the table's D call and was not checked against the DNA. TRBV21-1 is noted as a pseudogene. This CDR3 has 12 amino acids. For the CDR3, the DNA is TGTGCCACTACAAACAGGGACGAAAAACTGTTTTTT. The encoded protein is CATTNRDEKLFF.

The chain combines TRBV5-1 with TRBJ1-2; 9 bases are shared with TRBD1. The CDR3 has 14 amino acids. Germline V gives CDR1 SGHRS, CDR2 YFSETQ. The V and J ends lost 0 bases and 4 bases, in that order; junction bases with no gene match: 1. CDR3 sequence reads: CASSLEGQGYGYTF. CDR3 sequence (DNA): TGCGCCAGCAGCTTGGAGGGACAGGGCTATGGCTACACCTTC.

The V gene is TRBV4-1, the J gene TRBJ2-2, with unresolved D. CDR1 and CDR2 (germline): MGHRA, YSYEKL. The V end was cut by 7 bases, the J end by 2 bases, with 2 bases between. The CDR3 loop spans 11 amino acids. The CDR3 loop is CASTNTGELFF. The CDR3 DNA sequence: TGCGCCAGCACAAACACCGGGGAGCTGTTTTTT.

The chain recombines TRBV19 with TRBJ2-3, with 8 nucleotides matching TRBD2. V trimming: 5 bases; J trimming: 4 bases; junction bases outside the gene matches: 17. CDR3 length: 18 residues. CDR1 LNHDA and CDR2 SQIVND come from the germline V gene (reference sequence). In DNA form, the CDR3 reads TGTGCCAGTAGTCCCCTCTGGAGCGGGAGCGGGCCCCCAGATACGCAGTATTTT. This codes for CASSPLWSGSGPPDTQYF.

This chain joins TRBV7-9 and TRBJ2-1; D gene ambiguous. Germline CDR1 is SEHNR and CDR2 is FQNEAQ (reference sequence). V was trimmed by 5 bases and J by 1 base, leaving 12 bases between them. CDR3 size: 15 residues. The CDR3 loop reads CASSLGPLSYNEQFF. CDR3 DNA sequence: TGTGCCAGCAGCCTAGGGCCATTGTCCTACAATGAGCAGTTCTTC. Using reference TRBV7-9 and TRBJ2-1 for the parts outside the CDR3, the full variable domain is DTGVSQNPRHKITKRGQNVTFRCDPISEHNRLYWYRQTLGQGPEFLTYFQNEAQLEKSRLLSDRFSAERPKGSFSTLEIQRTEQGDSAMYLCASSLGPLSYNEQFFGPGTRLTVL.

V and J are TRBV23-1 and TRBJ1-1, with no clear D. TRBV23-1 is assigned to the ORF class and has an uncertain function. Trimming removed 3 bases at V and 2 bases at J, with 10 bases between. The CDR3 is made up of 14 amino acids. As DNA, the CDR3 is TGCGCCAGCAGTCAGTGTTCAGATAACACTGAAGCTTTCTTT. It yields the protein CASSQCSDNTEAFF.

This CDR3 is CASRRIPGQVPGGDEQYF. DNA of the CDR3: TGTGCCAGCAGACGAATCCCGGGACAGGTCCCAGGGGGGGACGAGCAGTACTTC. The rearrangement links TRBV7-8 to TRBJ2-7; D is perhaps TRBD1 (8 bases). This CDR3 is built from 18 residues. The germline V gene has CDR1 SGHVS and CDR2 FQNEAQ. Trimming cost V 6 bases and J 5 bases, with 29 bases left between them.